The 23 T cell receptor beta chains in this list originate from one sample, sequenced in a study of T-cell reconstitution after alpha-beta-depleted transplantation in children. The TCRbeta library was prepared with unique molecular identifiers. From the PCR reads, TCRdb called clonotypes with MiXCR, one entry per CDR3 protein. This table has hundreds of thousands of distinct CDR3 sequences, approximately 15% appearing once. Specimen: PBMCs, mostly from graft donor cells, collected 360 days after TCRalphabeta/CD19-depleted stem cell transplant. All receptors come from a male patient younger than 18 who had a stem cell transplant for acute lymphoblastic leukemia, so the T cells may come from the graft donor.

This clonotype was seen more than once but under ten times. This chain uses TRBV20-1 with TRBJ1-2, with D maybe TRBD1 (5 bases). Germline V gene sequence: CDR1 DFQATT, CDR2 SNEGSKA (reference sequence). With 5 bases removed from V and 11 bases from J, the gap between germline ends came to 18 bases. The CDR3 is made up of 12 amino acids. CDR3 coding DNA: TGCAGTGCTCCCCGTGAAGGGGCCGGTTACACCTTC. It translates to CSAPREGAGYTF.

The CDR3: CASSPGQGWGYGYTF. The CDR3 DNA follows: TGCGCCAGCAGCCCTGGACAGGGCTGGGGCTATGGCTACACCTTC. This chain uses TRBV4-1 with TRBJ1-2; TRBD1 agrees at 8 bases. With V trimmed by 4 bases and J by 4 bases, 8 bases remained unmatched. The germline V gene has CDR1 MGHRA and CDR2 YSYEKL. The CDR3 has 15 residues.

The chain carries TRBV20-1 and TRBJ2-7; D not certain. The germline CDR1 and CDR2 sequences are DFQATT and SNEGSKA (reference sequence). The CDR3 consists of 14 residues. V lost 0 bases and J lost 3, with 12 bases in between. In DNA form, the CDR3 reads TGCAGTGCTAGAGATCTAGAAGGCTTCTACGAGCAGTACTTC. Protein: CSARDLEGFYEQYF.

This chain uses TRBV5-1 with TRBJ2-7, with 9 bases matching TRBD1. Germline V lookup: CDR1 SGHRS, CDR2 YFSETQ. This CDR3 region has 15 residues. The V segment lost 2 bases and the J segment 6 bases; nucleotides outside the gene matches: 9. The CDR3 bases are TGCGCCAGCAGCTTTGTCACAGGGGGCGATTCCGAGCAGTACTTC. Encoded protein: CASSFVTGGDSEQYF.

This clonotype was seen repeatedly, ten times or more. The J gene is TRBJ2-7, the V gene TRBV5-1; 8 bases map to TRBD1. The germline CDR1 and CDR2 sequences are SGHRS and YFSETQ. V was clipped by 4 bases and J by 6 bases; unmatched bases: 6. The CDR3 spans 13 residues. The CDR3 nucleotides read TGCGCCAGCAGCCCTGACAGGGGAGGCGAGCAGTACTTC. This encodes CASSPDRGGEQYF. Full variable domain (outside the CDR3, taken from reference TRBV5-1 and TRBJ2-7): KAGVTQTPRYLIKTRGQQVTLSCSPISGHRSVSWYQQTPGQGLQFLFEYFSETQRNKGNFPGRFSGRQFSNSRSEMNVSTLELGDSALYLCASSPDRGGEQYFGPGTRLTVT.

This clonotype was seen at least ten times. The chain combines TRBV25-1 with TRBJ2-3; maybe TRBD2 (5 bases). The V end was cut by 3 bases, the J end by 2 bases, with 12 bases between. This CDR3 spans 15 amino acids. Germline CDR1 is MGHDK and CDR2 is SYGVNS. The chain's CDR3 is CASSDWWESTDTQYF. The CDR3 nucleotides read TGTGCCAGCAGTGATTGGTGGGAGTCCACAGATACGCAGTATTTT.

There are many counts of this clonotype. The genes are TRBV20-1 and TRBJ2-7; D gene uncertain. Germline V CDR1 and CDR2: DFQATT, SNEGSKA (reference sequence). This CDR3 spans 15 amino acids. Between the trimmed V and J ends, which lost 2 bases and 4 bases, there was a span of 18 bases. The chain's CDR3 is CSARPLASLTYEQYF. The CDR3 DNA follows: TGCAGTGCTAGACCCCTTGCCTCCCTCACTTACGAGCAGTACTTC.

In its sample, this clonotype was seen many times. The rearrangement uses TRBV12-3 or TRBV12-4 and TRBJ2-5, with D possibly matching TRBD2 (5 bases). V was trimmed by 7 bases and J by 9 bases, leaving 21 bases between them. CDR3 length equals 14 residues. The CDR3 coding sequence is TGTGCCAGCACATCTTATCAGCGGCCGGTGGCCCAGTACTTC. Encoded protein: CASTSYQRPVAQYF.

This clonotype was observed a handful of times. The V call is TRBV10-3, the J call TRBJ1-2; D remains unclear. CDR1 and CDR2 from the germline V gene are ENHRY and SYGVKD. Trimming shortened V by 8 bases and J by 4 bases, and 11 bases separated the two germline ends. The CDR3 consists of 12 residues. CDR3 in amino acids: CAIGQDFYGYTF. The CDR3 nucleotides are TGTGCCATCGGGCAGGACTTCTATGGCTACACCTTC.

The CDR3 region has the DNA TGTGCCAGCTCACCTAGGACAGGGGGAGATCATCAGCCCCAGCATTTT. It is translated as CASSPRTGGDHQPQHF. This chain connects TRBV18 to TRBJ1-5, with 10 bases identical to TRBD1. Germline assignment: CDR1 KGHSH and CDR2 LQKENI. V lost 3 bases, J lost 5 bases, and 7 bases stayed unmatched. The CDR3 is 16 amino acids.

The rearrangement uses TRBV18 and TRBJ1-1; 7 bases match TRBD1. The V segment lost 5 bases and the J segment 1 base; nucleotides outside the gene matches: 4. In germline, CDR1 is KGHSH, CDR2 LQKENI. The CDR3 loop spans 14 amino acids. The CDR3 coding sequence is TGTGCCAGCTCAGTTCGACAGGGGAACACTGAAGCTTTCTTT. This codes for CASSVRQGNTEAFF.

This clonotype was counted many times. V is TRBV18 and J is TRBJ2-3; D uncertain. V lost 3 bases, J lost 2 bases, and 6 bases lay in between. The CDR3 covers 13 residues. CDR1 and CDR2 (germline): KGHSH, LQKENI. CDR3 in DNA: TGTGCCAGCTCACCTTTTGACACAGATACGCAGTATTTT. This encodes CASSPFDTDTQYF.

This clonotype showed up just a few times. The chain combines TRBV2 with TRBJ2-7; 10 positions match TRBD1. Germline V gives CDR1 SNHLY, CDR2 FYNNEI. V lost 9 bases, J lost 2 bases, and 4 bases stayed unmatched. CDR3 length: 13 residues. CDR3 sequence (DNA): TGTGCCAGTACCGGGACAGGGGCCTACGAGCAGTACTTC. Translation: CASTGTGAYEQYF.

This clonotype was counted between two and nine times. This chain connects TRBV12-3 or TRBV12-4 to TRBJ1-5, with D possibly matching TRBD1 (6 bases). The V end was cut by 2 bases, the J end by 10 bases, with 12 bases between. The CDR3 consists of 13 residues. Written as DNA, the CDR3 is TGTGCCAGCAGTTTATCCCAGGGACATCCCCAGCATTTT. This gives the protein CASSLSQGHPQHF.

Regarding this clonotype: A read error may be the cause here, since a much bigger clone is one base away. No conserved phenylalanine or tryptophan ends this CDR3, so it is likely a read error. This rearrangement joins TRBV2 to TRBJ2-1, with D perhaps TRBD1 (5 bases). The germline V gene has CDR1 SNHLY and CDR2 FYNNEI. The CDR3 length is 13 residues. V lost 7 bases to trimming and J lost 3 bases, with 10 bases between them. The CDR3 sequence is CASKDSNYNEQFL. CDR3 DNA sequence: TGTGCCAGCAAAGACAGCAACTACAATGAGCAGTTCTTG.

The CDR3 bases are TGCAGTGCTAGACGGCGTCTTACGGGTGAGCAGTTCTTC. Translation gives CSARRRLTGEQFF. The chain recombines TRBV20-1 with TRBJ2-1, with D unclear. Germline CDR1 and CDR2: DFQATT and SNEGSKA (reference sequence). CDR3 size: 13 residues. The germline V and J ends were trimmed by 2 bases and 9 bases, with 14 bases remaining between them.

This chain joins TRBV19 and TRBJ2-7; the match to TRBD2 covers 7 bases. The CDR3 is 14 amino acids. Per germline, CDR1 LNHDA and CDR2 SQIVND (reference sequence). The trim removed 8 bases at V and 2 bases at J, leaving 9 bases unmatched. The CDR3 coding sequence is TGTGCCAGTCCCCCACTAGCGCCCGCCTACGAGCAGTACTTC. It yields the protein CASPPLAPAYEQYF.

V is TRBV11-2 and J is TRBJ2-3; possibly TRBD2 for D (5 bases). CDR3 size: 17 residues. Trimming took 5 bases from V and 1 from J, leaving 19 bases between them. The V gene's germline CDR1 is SGHAT and CDR2 FQNNGV. CDR3 in DNA: TGTGCCAGCAGCCGTCGTCCCATCAGCGGAGGCACAGATACGCAGTATTTT. Amino acid sequence: CASSRRPISGGTDTQYF.

Many counts were recorded for this clonotype. This chain joins TRBV15 and TRBJ2-1; tentative D call: TRBD2 (6 bases). The CDR3 length is 17 residues. Per the germline V gene, CDR1 is LNHNV and CDR2 is YYDKDF (reference sequence). Trimming removed 0 bases from V and 0 bases from J, with 12 bases in between. The CDR3 loop is CATSRDSSASSYNEQFF. The CDR3 nucleotides are TGTGCCACCAGCAGAGACTCTAGCGCGAGCTCCTACAATGAGCAGTTCTTC.

This clonotype has only a few counts. V and J are TRBV7-2 and TRBJ1-4; 8 bases fit TRBD1. CDR1 and CDR2 (germline): SGHTA, FQGNSA. This CDR3 region has 15 residues. The V gene end was trimmed by 6 bases and the J gene end by 7 bases; junction bases not matched to a gene: 10. This CDR3 reads CASSFSQGAGEKLFF. CDR3 DNA sequence: TGTGCCAGCAGTTTTTCCCAGGGGGCAGGTGAAAAACTGTTTTTT. Complete variable domain (other parts from reference TRBV7-2 and TRBJ1-4): GAGVSQSPSNKVTEKGKDVELRCDPISGHTALYWYRQSLGQGLEFLIYFQGNSAPDKSGLPSDRFSAERTGGSVSTLTIQRTQQEDSAVYLCASSFSQGAGEKLFFGSGTQLSVL.

This clonotype was detected a few times. The J gene is TRBJ2-7, the V gene TRBV6-5; D could derive from TRBD1 or TRBD2 (5 bases each). The CDR3 is 14 amino acids. Germline loops: CDR1 MNHEY, CDR2 SVGAGI. The V end lost 3 bases, the J end lost 3 bases, and 12 bases lay between the germline ends. CDR3 nucleotides: TGTGCCAGCAGTTATTACACAGGAGGCTACGAGCAGTACTTC. Its translation is CASSYYTGGYEQYF.

This clonotype was observed a few times. The chain links TRBV12-3 or TRBV12-4 to TRBJ2-7, with 7 positions matching TRBD1. This CDR3 comprises 15 residues. V gave up 5 bases and J gave up 0 bases; unmatched junction bases: 7. CDR3 protein: CASSDDRVLSYEQYF. The CDR3 nucleotides are TGTGCCAGCAGTGACGACAGGGTGCTCTCCTACGAGCAGTACTTC.

V gene TRBV5-5 combines with J gene TRBJ2-7, with 7 bases aligning to TRBD1. The CDR3 length is 12 residues. CDR1 and CDR2 from the germline V gene are SGHKS and YYEKEE (reference sequence). The V gene end was trimmed by 4 bases and the J gene end by 13 bases; junction bases not matched to a gene: 11. Written as DNA, the CDR3 is TGTGCCAGCAGCCACCTAGACAGGGTTAGTTACTTC. Its protein is CASSHLDRVSYF.